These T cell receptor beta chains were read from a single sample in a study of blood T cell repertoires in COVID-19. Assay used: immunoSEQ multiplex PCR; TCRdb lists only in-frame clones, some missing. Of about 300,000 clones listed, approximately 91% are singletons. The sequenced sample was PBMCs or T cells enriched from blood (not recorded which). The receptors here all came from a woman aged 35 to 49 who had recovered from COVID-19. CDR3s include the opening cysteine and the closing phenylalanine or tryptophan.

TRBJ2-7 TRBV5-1 CASTSHGTGASYEQYF
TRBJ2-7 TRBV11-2 CASSRDRRDREQYF
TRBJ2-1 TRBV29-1 CSVLGLAGAEFF
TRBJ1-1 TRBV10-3 CAISGDRTLNEAFF
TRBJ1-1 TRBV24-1 CATSDFTGKAFF
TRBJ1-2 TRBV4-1 CASSQEQQGLDYGYTF
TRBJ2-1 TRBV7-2 CASSLDGQGSNEQFF
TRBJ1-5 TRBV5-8 CASSFYKTGQWFQPQHF
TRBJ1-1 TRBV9 CASGRGIGTEAFF
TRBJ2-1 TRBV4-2 CASSSPFLTSGDSYNEQFF
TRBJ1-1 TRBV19 CASSRTGIGTEAFF
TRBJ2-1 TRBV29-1 CSVEMTGTGAYNEQFF
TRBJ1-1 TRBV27 CASSYRGLTTEAFF
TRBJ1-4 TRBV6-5 CASSHPGQGKKLFF
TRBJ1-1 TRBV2 CASSKAMEDRDTEAFF
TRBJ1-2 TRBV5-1 CASSLVTGDYGYTF
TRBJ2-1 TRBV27 CASSMKWTSGHSYNEQFF
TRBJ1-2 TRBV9 CASSVDLNLYGYTF
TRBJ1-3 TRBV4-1 CASSQRQTGNTIYF
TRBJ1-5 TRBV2 CASKRDSNQPQHF
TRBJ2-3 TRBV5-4 CASSFLAGAGDTQYF
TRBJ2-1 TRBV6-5 CASSPDTSSYNEQFF
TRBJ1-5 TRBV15 CATSTLGGVNQPQHF
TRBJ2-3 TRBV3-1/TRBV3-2 CASRGGPGQGLTSDTQYF
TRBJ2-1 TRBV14 CASSQDRWTLSEQFF
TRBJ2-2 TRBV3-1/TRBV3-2 CASSQWLGLAGGELFF
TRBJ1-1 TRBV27 CASSRRGDTEAFF
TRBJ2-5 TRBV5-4 CASSLSRVGETQYF
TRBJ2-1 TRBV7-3 CASSRGTGGYNEQFF
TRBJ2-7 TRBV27 CASSFEPRAYEQYF
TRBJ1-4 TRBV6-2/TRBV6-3 CASSYAGEKLFF
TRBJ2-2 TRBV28 CASRADRGRTGELFF
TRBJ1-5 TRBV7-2 CASSYAGVNNQPQHF
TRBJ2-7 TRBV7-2 CASSLVTGTSRLYEQYF
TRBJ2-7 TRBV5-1 CASSRGGADDEQYF
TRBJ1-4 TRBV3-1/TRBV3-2 CASSPHSAGFFEKLFF
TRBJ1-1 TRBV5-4 CASSSGTGLNTEAFF
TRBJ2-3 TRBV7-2 CASSLSVLSTDTQYF
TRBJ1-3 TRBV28 CASSLVGAAGNTIYF
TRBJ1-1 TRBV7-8 CASSLARVNTEAFF
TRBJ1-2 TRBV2 CASSGTADYGYTF
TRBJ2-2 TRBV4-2 CASSLGLAGNTGELFF